One and the same sample provided the 8 T cell receptor beta chains below, sequenced in a study of CD8+CD57+ T cells in acquired aplastic anemia. Both TCR beta VDJ combination and CDR3 sequence profiling were carried out. Genomic DNA was the template for this profiling. One entry per CDR3 protein results from TCRdb running MiXCR on the reads. The data show about 190,000 distinct CDR3 sequences, less than 70% seen once. Sequencing was performed on sorted CD4+, CD8+, or CD8+CD57+ T cells (not recorded which) from PBMCs. The receptor set was obtained from a human donor in good health, serving as a control.

This clonotype was counted at least ten times. This chain connects TRBV20-1 to TRBJ1-5; a weak D match, TRBD1 (6 bases). Germline CDR1 is DFQATT and CDR2 is SNEGSKA (reference sequence). Deletions cut 2 bases from V and 4 bases from J, with 12 bases between. This CDR3 has 14 residues. The CDR3, as DNA: TGCAGTGCTAGATCAGGGGCCGGGAATCAGCCCCAGCATTTT. Translated: CSARSGAGNQPQHF.

The chain uses TRBV4-3 and TRBJ2-7; D not certain. The germline V gene encodes CDR1 LGHNA and CDR2 YSLEER. Trimming shortened V by 4 bases and J by 3 bases, and 16 bases separated the two germline ends. CDR3 length equals 15 residues. In nucleotides, the CDR3 is TGCGCCAGCAGCCCCAGCCCACACGGAGACTACGAGCAGTACTTC. Translated: CASSPSPHGDYEQYF.

This clonotype has ten or more counts. V is TRBV7-9 and J is TRBJ2-7; no reliable D call. With 2 bases removed from V and 1 base from J, the gap between germline ends came to 9 bases. CDR1 is SEHNR and CDR2 is FQNEAQ in the germline V gene (reference sequence). The CDR3 contains 14 residues. CDR3 bases: TGTGCCAGCAGCTTATATAAGGAGTCCTACGAGCAGTACTTC. Protein: CASSLYKESYEQYF. The full variable domain, completed using reference TRBV7-9 and TRBJ2-7, is DTGVSQNPRHKITKRGQNVTFRCDPISEHNRLYWYRQTLGQGPEFLTYFQNEAQLEKSRLLSDRFSAERPKGSFSTLEIQRTEQGDSAMYLCASSLYKESYEQYFGPGTRLTVT.

This clonotype was picked up many times. The chain links TRBV7-8 to TRBJ2-2; no clear D. Germline V CDR1 and CDR2: SGHVS, FQNEAQ. With 0 bases removed from V and 1 base from J, the gap between germline ends came to 6 bases. CDR3 length: 15 amino acids. The CDR3, as DNA: TGTGCCAGCAGCTTAGCTATCAGGAACACCGGGGAGCTGTTTTTT. It yields the protein CASSLAIRNTGELFF.

CDR3 bases: TGCAGTGCTAGACCTTGGACAGGGATCCTGTCTAATGAAAAACTGTTTTTT. It translates to CSARPWTGILSNEKLFF. The chain combines TRBV20-1 with TRBJ1-4; 8 positions agree with TRBD1. Germline CDR1 reads DFQATT; CDR2 reads SNEGSKA (reference sequence). V gave up 2 bases and J gave up 3 bases; unmatched junction bases: 11. CDR3 length equals 17 residues.

The gene calls are TRBV7-2 and TRBJ1-2, with D tentatively TRBD1 (5 bases). This CDR3 region has 13 residues. Germline V gene sequence: CDR1 SGHTA, CDR2 FQGNSA. V was cut by 4 bases and J by 8 bases, with 14 bases left in between. CDR3 sequence: CASSSQRGDGYTF. The CDR3 bases are TGTGCCAGCAGCTCCCAACGGGGGGACGGCTACACCTTC.

There are many counts of this clonotype. A read error may produce the germline difference seen at one junction end. The rearrangement joins TRBV7-3 to TRBJ2-5; tentatively, D is TRBD1 (6 bases). The germline V gene has CDR1 SGHTA and CDR2 FQGTGA. The CDR3 spans 16 residues. The CDR3 DNA reads TGTGCCAGCAGCCTAACAGGGTCCAATCGTCAAGAGACCCAGTACTTC. It yields the protein CASSLTGSNRQETQYF.

This clonotype was seen just once. V is TRBV11-2 and J is TRBJ2-1, with D tentatively TRBD1 (5 bases). Trimming took 4 bases from V and 7 from J, leaving 8 bases between them. This CDR3 spans 12 amino acids. CDR1 and CDR2 from the germline V gene are SGHAT and FQNNGV. CDR3 sequence: CASSWAGNEQFF. The CDR3 DNA follows: TGTGCCAGCAGCTGGGCAGGGAATGAGCAGTTCTTC.